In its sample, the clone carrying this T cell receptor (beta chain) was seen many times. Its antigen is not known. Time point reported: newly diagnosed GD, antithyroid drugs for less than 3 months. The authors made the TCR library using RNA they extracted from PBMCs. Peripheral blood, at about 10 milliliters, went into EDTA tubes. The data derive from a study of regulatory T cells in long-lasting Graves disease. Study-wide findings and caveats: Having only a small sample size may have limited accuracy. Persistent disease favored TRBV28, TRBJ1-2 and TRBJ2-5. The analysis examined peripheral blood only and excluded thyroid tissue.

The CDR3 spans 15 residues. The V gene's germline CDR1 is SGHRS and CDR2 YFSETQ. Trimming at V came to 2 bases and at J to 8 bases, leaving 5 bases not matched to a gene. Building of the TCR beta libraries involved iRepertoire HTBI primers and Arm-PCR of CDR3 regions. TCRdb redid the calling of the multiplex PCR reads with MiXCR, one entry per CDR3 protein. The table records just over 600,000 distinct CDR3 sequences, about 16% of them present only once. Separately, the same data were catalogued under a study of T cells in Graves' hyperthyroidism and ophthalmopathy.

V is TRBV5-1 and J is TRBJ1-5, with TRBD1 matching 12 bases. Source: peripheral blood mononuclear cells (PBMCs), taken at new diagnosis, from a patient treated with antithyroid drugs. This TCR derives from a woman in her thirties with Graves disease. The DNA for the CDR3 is TGCGCCAGCAGCTTAGGGACAGGGGGCCGGGAGCCCCAGCATTTT. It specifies CASSLGTGGREPQHF.